This T cell receptor beta chain came from a study of blood T cells in healthy people across ages. Study-level results: More naive CD4+ cells and higher diversity marked long-lived donors relative to aged donors.

Alongside a J-beta primer mix, a sample-barcoded 5' primer served in a second PCR lasting about 6 to 11 cycles. MiXCR, applied by TCRdb to the 5' RACE reads, yields one record per CDR3 protein. In the table there are about 1.6 million distinct CDR3 sequences, around 35% of which are singletons. The length of the CDR3 is 16 residues. Germline assignment: CDR1 SGHTA and CDR2 FQGTGA. With V trimmed by 2 bases and J by 2 bases, 7 bases remained unmatched. This clonotype turned up a few times. Its antigen is unknown. Input material: blood. This TCR came from a woman in her twenties or thirties in good health. The chain links TRBV7-3 to TRBJ2-7; TRBD1 matches at 9 bases. CDR3 loop: CASSLRGGTGTYEQYF. The CDR3 bases are TGTGCCAGCAGCTTACGAGGGGGGACAGGGACCTACGAGCAGTACTTC.